The TCR beta chain described here comes from a study of T cell repertoires in cytomegalovirus infection. Study outcomes and limitations: HLA-C-restricted CMV-specific TCR beta clonotypes were dominant in the ex vivo response.

TCRdb re-called the reads through MiXCR, storing one row per CDR3 protein. This table has 7,500 to 9,000 distinct CDR3 sequences, approximately 49% appearing once. Germline V gene data show CDR1 as MNHEY and CDR2 as SVGAGI. There are 14 residues in the CDR3. For this clonotype: Its target is unknown. Since a much larger clone is just one base distant, this may be a read error.

The chain employs TRBV6-5 and TRBJ1-5; TRBD1 agrees at 7 bases. The sample consisted of PBMCs, sequenced either directly or after in vitro stimulation (not recorded which). The clonotype originates from a human donor in good health (CMV status not recorded). Some clones in this sample may be carry-over from other donors' samples. CDR3 bases: TGTGACAGCAGCATGGGACAGAAGAATCAGCCCCAGCATTTT. It encodes CDSSMGQKNQPQHF.